The present TCR beta chain was sequenced within a study of early stage breast cancer tumors. Looking at the study overall: Most of the 16 invasive tumors were ER+, PR+ and HER2-.

Remarks on this clone: What it binds is unknown.

Sequenced by immunoSEQ multiplex PCR; TCRdb stores in-frame clones only, minus some. The sample has tens of thousands of clones, 85% to 95% seen once. Germline CDR1 is SNHLY and CDR2 is FYNNEI. The CDR3 is 15 amino acids. V lost 10 bases to trimming and J lost 2 bases; unmatched junction nucleotides: 12. Study-wide points: Bulk DNA sequencing of unsorted cells missed chain pairing and markers. Tumors had roughly 2.4-fold higher T cell density and higher clonality than adjacent normal breast tissue. Most shared enriched TCRB sequences were commonly generated ones.

Sequences were obtained from blood. This chain connects TRBV2 to TRBJ1-1; 8 nucleotides align to TRBD1. The sequence derives from an older person with breast cancer. The CDR3 loop is CATNFQGALNTEAFF. As DNA, the CDR3 is TGTGCCACCAACTTTCAGGGGGCCCTCAACACTGAAGCTTTCTTT.